This T cell receptor beta chain is from a study of STAT5B mutations in CD4+ large granular lymphocyte leukemia. Notes on this clone: Its antigen is still unknown.

V lost 0 bases and J lost 9; bases outside the gene matches: 8. CDR3 length: 14 residues. Germline CDR1 is GTSNPN and CDR2 is SVGIG (reference sequence). In the original analysis: The detection floor for productive clonotype frequency was 2.59 x 10-5. The assay was immunoSEQ multiplex PCR, and TCRdb's table has in-frame clones only and misses some. That table is the source of V, J and clone size, and D and trimming were worked out from the DNA. The sample consists of approximately 21,000 clones, roughly three quarters of them appearing once. Study conclusions and caveats: 8/27 top patient clones versus 2/35 control clones were TRBV06-family. Patient CD4-sorted repertoires stayed more clonal than healthy ones after leukemic-clone removal.

Healthy controls were blood donor buffy coats. The chain joins TRBV30 to TRBJ2-5, with 9 bases aligning to TRBD1. This receptor was taken from a human donor in good health. Sequenced material: CD4+ T cells from blood buffy coats. CDR3 amino acids: CAWSVRQGGSAQYF. The DNA for the CDR3 is TGTGCCTGGAGTGTTAGACAGGGGGGATCGGCCCAGTACTTC.